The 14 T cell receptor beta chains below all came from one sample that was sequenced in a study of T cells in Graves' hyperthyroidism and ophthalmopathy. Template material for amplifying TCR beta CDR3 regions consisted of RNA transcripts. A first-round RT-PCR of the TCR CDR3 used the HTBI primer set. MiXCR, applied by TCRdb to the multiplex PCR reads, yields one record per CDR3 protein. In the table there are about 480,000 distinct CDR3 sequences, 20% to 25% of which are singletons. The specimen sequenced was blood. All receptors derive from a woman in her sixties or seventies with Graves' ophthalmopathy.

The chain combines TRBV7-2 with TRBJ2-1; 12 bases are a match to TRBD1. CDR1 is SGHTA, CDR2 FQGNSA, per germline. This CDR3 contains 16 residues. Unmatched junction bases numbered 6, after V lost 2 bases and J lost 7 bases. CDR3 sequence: CASSLPGQGAANEQFF. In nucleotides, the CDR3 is TGTGCCAGCAGCTTACCGGGACAGGGGGCCGCAAATGAGCAGTTCTTC.

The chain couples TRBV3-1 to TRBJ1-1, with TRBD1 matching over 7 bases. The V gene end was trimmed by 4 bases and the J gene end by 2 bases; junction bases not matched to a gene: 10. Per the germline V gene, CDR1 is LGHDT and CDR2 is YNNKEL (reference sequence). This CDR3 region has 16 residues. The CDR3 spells CASSLRTGLTNTEAFF. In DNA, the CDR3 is TGTGCCAGCAGCCTAAGGACAGGCCTAACTAACACTGAAGCTTTCTTT.

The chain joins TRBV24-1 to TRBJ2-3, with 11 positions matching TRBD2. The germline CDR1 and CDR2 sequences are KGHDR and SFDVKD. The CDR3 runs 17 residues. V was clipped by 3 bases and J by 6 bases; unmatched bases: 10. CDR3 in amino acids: CATSDPTLAGGGDTQYF. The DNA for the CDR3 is TGTGCCACCAGTGATCCAACCCTAGCGGGAGGAGGGGATACGCAGTATTTT.

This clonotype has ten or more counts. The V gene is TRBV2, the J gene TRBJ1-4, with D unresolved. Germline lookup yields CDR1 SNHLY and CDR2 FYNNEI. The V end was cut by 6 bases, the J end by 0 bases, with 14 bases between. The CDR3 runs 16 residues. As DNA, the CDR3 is TGTGCCAGCAGGATGGACGGATACGCAACTAATGAAAAACTGTTTTTT. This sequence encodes CASRMDGYATNEKLFF.

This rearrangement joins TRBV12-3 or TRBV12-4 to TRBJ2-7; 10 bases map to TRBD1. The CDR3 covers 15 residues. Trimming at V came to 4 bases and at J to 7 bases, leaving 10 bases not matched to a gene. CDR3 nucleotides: TGTGCCAGCAGTTCGTCCGGGACAGGGGAAATAGAGCAGTACTTC. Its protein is CASSSSGTGEIEQYF.

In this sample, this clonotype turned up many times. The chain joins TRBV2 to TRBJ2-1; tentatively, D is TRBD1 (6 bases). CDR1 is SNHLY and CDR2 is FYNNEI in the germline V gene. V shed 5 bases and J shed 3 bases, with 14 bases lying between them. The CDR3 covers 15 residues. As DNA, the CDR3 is TGTGCCAGCAGTCCCGGGACACGCGACTACAATGAGCAGTTCTTC. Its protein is CASSPGTRDYNEQFF.

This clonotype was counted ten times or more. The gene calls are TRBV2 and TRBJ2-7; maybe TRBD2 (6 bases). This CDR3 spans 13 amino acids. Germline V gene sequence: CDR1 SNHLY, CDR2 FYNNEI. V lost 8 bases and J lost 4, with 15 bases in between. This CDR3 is CASGDFGEYEQYF. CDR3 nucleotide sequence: TGTGCCAGCGGGGACTTTGGGGAATACGAGCAGTACTTC.

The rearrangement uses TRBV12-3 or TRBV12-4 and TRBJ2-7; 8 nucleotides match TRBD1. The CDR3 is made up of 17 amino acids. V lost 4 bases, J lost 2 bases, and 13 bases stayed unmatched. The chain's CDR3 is CASSWTGSRTHTYEQYF. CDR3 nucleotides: TGTGCCAGCAGTTGGACAGGGTCTCGTACTCACACCTACGAGCAGTACTTC.

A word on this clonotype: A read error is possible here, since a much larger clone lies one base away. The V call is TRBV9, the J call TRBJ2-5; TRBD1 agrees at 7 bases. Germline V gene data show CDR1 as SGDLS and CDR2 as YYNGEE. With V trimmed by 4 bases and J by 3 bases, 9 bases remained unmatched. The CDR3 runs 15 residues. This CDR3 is CASSISGTEKETQYF. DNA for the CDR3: TGTGCCAGCAGCATCTCCGGGACAGAAAAAGAGACCCAGTACTTC.

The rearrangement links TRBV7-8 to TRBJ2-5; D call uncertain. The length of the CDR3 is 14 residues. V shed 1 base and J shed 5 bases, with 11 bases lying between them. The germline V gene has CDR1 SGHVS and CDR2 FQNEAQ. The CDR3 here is CASSLEVAGETQYF. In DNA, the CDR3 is TGTGCCAGCAGCTTAGAAGTAGCCGGGGAGACCCAGTACTTC.

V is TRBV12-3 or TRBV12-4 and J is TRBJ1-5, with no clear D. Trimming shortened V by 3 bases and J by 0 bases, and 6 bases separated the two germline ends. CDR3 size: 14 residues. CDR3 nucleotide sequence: TGTGCCAGCAGTTTTGGCCCTAGCAATCAGCCCCAGCATTTT. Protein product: CASSFGPSNQPQHF.

CDR3: CASSHGTSGSYEQYF. The DNA for the CDR3 is TGCGCCAGCAGCCACGGTACTAGCGGGAGTTACGAGCAGTACTTC. The chain links TRBV4-1 to TRBJ2-7, with 11 positions matching TRBD2. This CDR3 is 15 amino acids long. Unmatched junction bases numbered 5, after V lost 3 bases and J lost 4 bases. From germline, CDR1 is MGHRA and CDR2 YSYEKL.

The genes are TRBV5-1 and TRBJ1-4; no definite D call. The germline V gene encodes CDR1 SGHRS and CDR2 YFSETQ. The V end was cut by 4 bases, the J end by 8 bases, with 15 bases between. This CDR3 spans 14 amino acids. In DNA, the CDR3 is TGCGCCAGCAGCCCGGCCGTTATCGGGGAAAAACTGTTTTTT. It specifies CASSPAVIGEKLFF.

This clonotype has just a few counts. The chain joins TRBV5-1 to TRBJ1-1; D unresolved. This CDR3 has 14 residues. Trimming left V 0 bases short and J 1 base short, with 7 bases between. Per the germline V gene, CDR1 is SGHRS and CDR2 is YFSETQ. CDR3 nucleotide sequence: TGCGCCAGCAGCTTGGCAGCGAGGAACACTGAAGCTTTCTTT. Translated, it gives CASSLAARNTEAFF.